The 10 T cell receptor beta chains reported below all come from one sample, sequenced in a study of graft-versus-host responses after intestinal transplantation. Sequencing was performed with immunoSEQ multiplex PCR; in TCRdb, only in-frame clones are kept and a portion is missing. The table lists approximately 100,000 clones, roughly 86% of them singletons. Sequenced material: PBMCs, taken 255 days after intestinal transplant. These receptor sequences come from a human patient who received an intestinal transplant, so some T cells may come from the graft donor.

The rearrangement links TRBV7-9 to TRBJ2-2; no clear D gene. Germline V lookup: CDR1 SEHNR, CDR2 FQNEAQ (reference sequence). Trimming left V 10 bases short and J 4 bases short, with 13 bases between. The length of the CDR3 is 13 residues. CDR3 protein: CANRWLSTGELFF. DNA of the CDR3: TGTGCCAACCGGTGGCTTAGCACCGGGGAGCTGTTTTTT. Combining the CDR3 with reference TRBV7-9 and TRBJ2-2 gives the whole variable domain DTGVSQNPRHKITKRGQNVTFRCDPISEHNRLYWYRQTLGQGPEFLTYFQNEAQLEKSRLLSDRFSAERPKGSFSTLEIQRTEQGDSAMYLCANRWLSTGELFFGEGSRLTVL.

This clone was recorded once. The rearrangement links TRBV7-6 to TRBJ2-7, with 7 bases fitting TRBD2. V gave up 5 bases and J gave up 7 bases; unmatched junction bases: 5. The CDR3 consists of 12 residues. Germline V gives CDR1 SGHVS, CDR2 FNYEAQ. CDR3 nucleotide sequence: TGTGCCAGCAGCCACCCAGCGGGAGAGCAGTACTTC. Protein sequence: CASSHPAGEQYF.

The V gene is TRBV7-8, the J gene TRBJ1-3, with D maybe TRBD1 (6 bases). CDR1 is SGHVS, CDR2 FQNEAQ, per germline. V was cut by 2 bases and J by 0 bases, with 17 bases left in between. This CDR3 has 18 residues. The CDR3 DNA follows: TGTGCCAGCAGCTTAAGGGGGGGGGCGATTATCTCTGGAAACACCATATATTTT. Translated: CASSLRGGAIISGNTIYF.

The V gene is TRBV7-3, the J gene TRBJ2-1; 9 nucleotides agree with TRBD2. The CDR3 consists of 15 residues. The germline CDR1 and CDR2 sequences are SGHTA and FQGTGA. Trimming removed 2 bases from V and 8 bases from J; junction bases left unmatched: 7. Here the CDR3 DNA reads TGTGCCAGCAGCTTATCTGCGGGAGGGCCCCATGAGCAGTTCTTC. Protein product: CASSLSAGGPHEQFF.

The rearrangement links TRBV14 to TRBJ2-5; D is possibly TRBD2 (7 bases). CDR1 is SGHDN and CDR2 is FVKESK in the germline V gene. V was shortened by 4 bases and J by 3 bases, with 21 bases between the two germline ends. The CDR3 is made up of 17 amino acids. CDR3 DNA: TGTGCCAGCAGCCGCAGGCTCGGGGGGCCGATGGAAGAGACCCAGTACTTC. It translates to CASSRRLGGPMEETQYF.

This chain joins TRBV7-9 and TRBJ1-3, with 8 bases lining up with TRBD1. The germline gives CDR1 SEHNR, CDR2 FQNEAQ (reference sequence). The CDR3 is 14 amino acids. V lost 7 bases to trimming and J lost 3 bases; unmatched junction nucleotides: 5. CDR3 in amino acids: CASTPGTGGNTIYF. The CDR3 DNA is TGTGCCAGCACCCCCGGGACAGGTGGAAACACCATATATTTT.

The chain carries TRBV28 and TRBJ1-5; D not resolved. The CDR3 runs 15 residues. Germline loops: CDR1 MDHEN, CDR2 SYDVKM. V was pared by 2 bases and J by 4 bases, with 12 bases between. The CDR3 DNA follows: TGTGCCAGCAGTTTACCCCCCGTTGGGAATCAGCCCCAGCATTTT. The encoded protein is CASSLPPVGNQPQHF.

The rearrangement joins TRBV6-1 to TRBJ1-3; no clear D gene. With 2 bases removed from V and 4 bases from J, the gap between germline ends came to 12 bases. This CDR3 has 15 residues. Per the germline V gene, CDR1 is MNHNS and CDR2 is SASEGT. In nucleotides, the CDR3 is TGTGCCAGCAGTGAACGCGGAGAAGGCGGAAACACCATATATTTT. This sequence encodes CASSERGEGGNTIYF.

The V and J genes are TRBV6-1 and TRBJ2-2; D ambiguous. Germline assignment: CDR1 MNHNS and CDR2 SASEGT. The V gene lost 7 bases and the J gene lost 4 bases, with 10 bases spanning the gap. This CDR3 contains 13 residues. DNA for the CDR3: TGTGCCAGCATCCGCAGTAGCACCGGGGAGCTGTTTTTT. Its protein is CASIRSSTGELFF.

This clone has a handful of counts. CDR3 nucleotide sequence: TGCGCCAGCAGCCAAGCAAGGGAGCGGGAGTACGAGCAGTACTTC. Its translation is CASSQAREREYEQYF. This chain uses TRBV4-1 with TRBJ2-7, with 8 bases identical to TRBD2. The ends lost 1 base at V and 4 bases at J; junction bases unmatched: 6. The CDR3 totals 15 residues. Germline V lookup: CDR1 MGHRA, CDR2 YSYEKL.